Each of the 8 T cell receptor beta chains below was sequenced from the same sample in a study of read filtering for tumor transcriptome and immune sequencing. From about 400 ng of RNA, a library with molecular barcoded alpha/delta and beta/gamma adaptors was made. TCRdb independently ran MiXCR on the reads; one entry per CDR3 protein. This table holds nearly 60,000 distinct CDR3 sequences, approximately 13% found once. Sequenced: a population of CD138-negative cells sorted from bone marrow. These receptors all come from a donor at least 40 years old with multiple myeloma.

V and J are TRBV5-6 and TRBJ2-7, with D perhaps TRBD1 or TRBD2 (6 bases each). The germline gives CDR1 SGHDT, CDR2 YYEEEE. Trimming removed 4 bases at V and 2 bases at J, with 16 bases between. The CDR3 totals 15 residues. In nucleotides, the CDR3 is TGTGCCAGCAGCGGGGGGCAGAGAGCCGCCTACGAGCAGTACTTC. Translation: CASSGGQRAAYEQYF.

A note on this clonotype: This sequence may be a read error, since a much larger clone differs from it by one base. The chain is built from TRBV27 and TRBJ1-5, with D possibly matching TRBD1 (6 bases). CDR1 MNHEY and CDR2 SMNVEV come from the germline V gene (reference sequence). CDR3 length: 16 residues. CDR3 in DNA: TGTGCCAGCATTAGTGACGGGACAAATAGCAATCAGACCCAGCATTTT. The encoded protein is CASISDGTNSNQTQHF.

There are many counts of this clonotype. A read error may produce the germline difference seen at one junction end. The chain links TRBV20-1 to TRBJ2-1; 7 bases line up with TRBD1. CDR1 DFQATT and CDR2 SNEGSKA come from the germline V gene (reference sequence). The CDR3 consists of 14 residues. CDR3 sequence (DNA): TGCTGTGCTAGAGACAGGGATTTCTACAATGAGCAGTTCTTC. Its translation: CCARDRDFYNEQFF.

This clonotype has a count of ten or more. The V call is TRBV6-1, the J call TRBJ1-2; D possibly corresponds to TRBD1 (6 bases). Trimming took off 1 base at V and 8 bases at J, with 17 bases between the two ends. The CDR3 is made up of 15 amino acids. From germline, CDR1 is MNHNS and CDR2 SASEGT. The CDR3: CASSEVVGRGRGYTF. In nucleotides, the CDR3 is TGTGCCAGCAGTGAAGTGGTCGGCAGGGGTCGCGGCTACACCTTC.

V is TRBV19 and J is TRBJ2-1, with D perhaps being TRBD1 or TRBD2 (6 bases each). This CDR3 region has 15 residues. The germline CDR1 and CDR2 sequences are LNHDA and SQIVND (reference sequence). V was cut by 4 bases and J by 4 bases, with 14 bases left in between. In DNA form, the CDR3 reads TGTGCCAGTAGTAGCGGACGGGGGCTTTACAATGAGCAGTTCTTC. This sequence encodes CASSSGRGLYNEQFF.

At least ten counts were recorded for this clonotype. CDR3 protein: CASSLTPGRQPQHF. In DNA form, the CDR3 reads TGTGCCAGCAGCTTAACTCCAGGGCGGCAGCCCCAGCATTTT. This rearrangement joins TRBV7-2 to TRBJ1-5; the D gene is possibly TRBD1 (5 bases). This CDR3 has 14 residues. CDR1 is SGHTA and CDR2 is FQGNSA in the germline V gene. Trimming took 2 bases from V and 7 from J, leaving 12 bases between them.

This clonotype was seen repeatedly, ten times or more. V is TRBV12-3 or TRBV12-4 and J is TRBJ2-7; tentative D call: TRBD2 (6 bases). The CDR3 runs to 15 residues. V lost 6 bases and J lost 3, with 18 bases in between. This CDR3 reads CASSHRGKSLYEQYF. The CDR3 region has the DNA TGTGCCAGCAGCCACCGGGGGAAGAGCCTCTACGAGCAGTACTTC.

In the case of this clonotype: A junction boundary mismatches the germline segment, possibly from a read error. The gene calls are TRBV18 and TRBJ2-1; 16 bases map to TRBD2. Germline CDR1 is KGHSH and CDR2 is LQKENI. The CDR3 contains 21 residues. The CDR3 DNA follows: TGTGCCAGCTCACTGGGAGGGCCTCCGGGACTAGCGGGGGGGACCTACAATGAGCAGCTCTTC. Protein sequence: CASSLGGPPGLAGGTYNEQLF.